The sequence of this T cell receptor beta chain was determined in a study of tumor-infiltrating lymphocytes in localized non-small cell lung cancer. For the study at large: The cohort mixed smokers and never-smokers, several histologies, and some post-neoadjuvant-chemotherapy samples.

Of note for this clone: Its antigen remains unidentified.

Generated by immunoSEQ multiplex PCR, the TCRdb table keeps only in-frame clones and is missing some. The sample consists of fewer than 20,000 clones, 80% of them appearing once. V was pared by 4 bases and J by 5 bases, with 2 bases of the junction left unmatched. The CDR3 covers 14 residues. CDR1 LNHDA and CDR2 SQIVND come from the germline V gene (reference sequence). Study-wide points: Each assay used a separate piece of the same tissue.

The sequence came from a human donor with non-small cell lung cancer. Source material: uninvolved lung tissue not adjacent to the tumor. This chain connects TRBV19 to TRBJ2-5, with TRBD2 matching 12 bases. CDR3 loop: CASSNLAGGETQYF. In DNA form, the CDR3 reads TGTGCCAGTAGTAACCTAGCGGGAGGGGAGACCCAGTACTTC. The full variable domain, in which reference TRBV19 and TRBJ2-5 provide the parts outside the CDR3, is DGGITQSPKYLFRKEGQNVTLSCEQNLNHDAMYWYRQDPGQGLRLIYYSQIVNDFQKGDIAEGYSVSREKKESFPLTVTSAQKNPTAFYLCASSNLAGGETQYFGPGTRLLVL.